Listed here are 15 T cell receptor beta chains from one sample, sequenced in a study of T-cell memory formation after mild COVID-19. MiXCR, run by TCRdb on the 5' RACE reads, gives a single entry per CDR3 protein. Of about 110,000 distinct CDR3 sequences listed, roughly 12% are singletons. The source material was PBMCs or a T cell subset sorted from them (not recorded which). The receptors shown here come from an adult woman who had mild COVID-19 (a few samples of this study predate the infection). Cell type and time point are not known.

J is TRBJ2-3 and V is TRBV4-2; 10 nucleotides line up with TRBD2. The V and J ends lost 0 bases and 3 bases, in that order; junction bases with no gene match: 18. The germline V gene has CDR1 LGHNA and CDR2 YNFKEQ. CDR3 length equals 21 residues. The CDR3 sequence is CASSQEVSGGPGLAATDTQYF. Written as DNA, the CDR3 is TGTGCCAGCAGCCAAGAGGTCTCAGGGGGACCAGGACTAGCGGCTACAGATACGCAGTATTTT.

The table lists this clonotype with a few counts. The V gene is TRBV19, the J gene TRBJ2-2; tentatively, D is TRBD1 (5 bases). This CDR3 is built from 16 residues. V was shortened by 5 bases and J by 2 bases, with 15 bases between the two germline ends. Germline V gene sequence: CDR1 LNHDA, CDR2 SQIVND (reference sequence). CDR3 DNA sequence: TGTGCCAGTAGTCCTAGTCCCAGGGCTAACACCGGGGAGCTGTTTTTT. The encoded protein is CASSPSPRANTGELFF.

The chain is built from TRBV5-1 and TRBJ2-7, with 7 bases lining up with TRBD2. V shed 0 bases and J 5 bases; nucleotides not matched to a gene: 11. Germline CDR1 is SGHRS and CDR2 is YFSETQ. CDR3 length: 16 residues. The CDR3 DNA is TGCGCCAGCAGCTTGGGTGCGGGAGAGGTGGCTAACGAGCAGTACTTC. Its translation is CASSLGAGEVANEQYF.

This clonotype has a handful of counts. The V gene is TRBV6-5, the J gene TRBJ2-1; D ambiguous. In germline, CDR1 is MNHEY, CDR2 SVGAGI. Between the trimmed V and J ends, which lost 2 bases and 10 bases, there was a span of 12 bases. The CDR3 has 13 residues. The CDR3 is CASSYRYVGEQFF. The CDR3 coding sequence is TGTGCCAGCAGTTACAGATACGTGGGCGAGCAGTTCTTC.

Many counts were recorded for this clonotype. This chain joins TRBV4-2 and TRBJ2-3; 10 bases match TRBD1. Germline V gene sequence: CDR1 LGHNA, CDR2 YNFKEQ. This CDR3 spans 16 amino acids. Trimming cost V 2 bases and J 0 bases; bases outside gene matches: 2. Here the CDR3 DNA reads TGTGCCAGCAGCCAACGGGACAGGGGAAGCACAGATACGCAGTATTTT. This translates into CASSQRDRGSTDTQYF.

This clonotype came up a few times. This sequence joins TRBV4-3 and TRBJ1-1; TRBD1 matches at 7 bases. Germline lookup yields CDR1 LGHNA and CDR2 YSLEER. The CDR3 runs to 15 residues. After removal of 2 bases from V and 1 base from J, the junction contained 4 bases not matched to a gene. CDR3 DNA sequence: TGCGCCAGCAGCCAAAGACAGGGATCGAACACTGAAGCTTTCTTT. Protein: CASSQRQGSNTEAFF.

The rearrangement joins TRBV7-9 to TRBJ1-2; D remains ambiguous. Trimming pared 3 bases from V and 5 bases from J, leaving 16 bases between. The CDR3 extends over 15 amino acids. Germline V gene sequence: CDR1 SEHNR, CDR2 FQNEAQ (reference sequence). The CDR3 coding sequence is TGTGCCAGCAGCTTGGACGGTGGTGGGCAGTATGGCTACACCTTC. This translates into CASSLDGGGQYGYTF.

This clonotype was picked up many times. The chain combines TRBV4-2 with TRBJ2-1; 7 bases align to TRBD1. The CDR3 sequence is 14 residues long. From germline, CDR1 is LGHNA and CDR2 YNFKEQ. V was pared by 2 bases and J by 6 bases, with 4 bases of the junction left unmatched. The DNA for the CDR3 is TGTGCCAGCAGCCAATTAGGGGACAGCAATGAGCAGTTCTTC. Translation: CASSQLGDSNEQFF.

This clonotype was found a few times. V is TRBV9 and J is TRBJ2-1, with 10 bases fitting TRBD2. The CDR3 length is 15 residues. Trimming at V came to 4 bases and at J to 7 bases, leaving 8 bases not matched to a gene. From germline, CDR1 is SGDLS and CDR2 YYNGEE. CDR3 in DNA: TGTGCCAGCAGCATTAAAAGCGGGAGGGCGAATGAGCAGTTCTTC. It specifies CASSIKSGRANEQFF.

The V gene is TRBV5-1, the J gene TRBJ1-2, with D perhaps matching TRBD1 (6 bases). CDR1 is SGHRS and CDR2 is YFSETQ in the germline V gene. V dropped 0 bases and J dropped 6 bases, with 12 bases sitting between them. The CDR3 contains 14 residues. The chain's CDR3 is CASSLDRDTDGYTF. The CDR3 DNA reads TGCGCCAGCAGCTTGGACCGGGACACCGATGGCTACACCTTC.

The rearrangement joins TRBV6-1 to TRBJ2-1; D may be TRBD1 (6 bases). The CDR3 covers 13 residues. Trimming removed 7 bases at V and 3 bases at J, with 10 bases between. CDR1 is MNHNS and CDR2 is SASEGT in the germline V gene. The CDR3 DNA is TGTGCCAGCAAAGAACAGGGCTACAATGAGCAGTTCTTC. It specifies CASKEQGYNEQFF.

This clonotype turned up a few times. The chain joins TRBV6-5 to TRBJ2-1; D is undetermined. This CDR3 spans 16 amino acids. Germline V gene data show CDR1 as MNHEY and CDR2 as SVGAGI. The ends were cut back, 2 bases at V and 6 bases at J, with 17 bases in the middle. The CDR3 DNA reads TGTGCCAGCAGTTACGTTCTTCCTCCGGTCCTCAATGAGCAGTTCTTC. It yields the protein CASSYVLPPVLNEQFF.

In this sample, this clonotype turned up a few times. The CDR3 DNA sequence: TGTGCCAGCAGCACGGGACAGTCACCCCCCTATGGCTACACCTTC. Translated: CASSTGQSPPYGYTF. The genes are TRBV13 and TRBJ1-2; 7 bases align to TRBD1. The CDR3 sequence is 15 residues long. With 5 bases clipped from V and 4 bases from J, the junction kept 10 bases outside the gene matches. Per the germline V gene, CDR1 is PRHDT and CDR2 is FYEKMQ (reference sequence).

This chain links TRBV25-1 with TRBJ1-2; D not resolved. The V and J ends lost 4 bases and 6 bases respectively, with 12 bases between them. CDR3 length: 13 amino acids. Germline V gene lookup returns CDR1 MGHDK and CDR2 SYGVNS. CDR3 protein: CASSVTRADGYTF. The CDR3 DNA reads TGTGCCAGCAGTGTGACGAGGGCCGATGGCTACACCTTC.

The V gene is TRBV11-2, the J gene TRBJ2-2; unclear D gene. The CDR3 runs to 14 residues. The V gene's germline CDR1 is SGHAT and CDR2 FQNNGV. Trimming shortened V by 4 bases and J by 0 bases, and 6 bases separated the two germline ends. DNA of the CDR3: TGTGCCAGCAGCTACGGATCGAACACCGGGGAGCTGTTTTTT. This sequence encodes CASSYGSNTGELFF.